Reported below is one TCR beta chain. V was clipped by 8 bases and J by 0 bases; unmatched bases: 11. Per germline, CDR1 LNHDA and CDR2 SQIVND (reference sequence). The length of the CDR3 is 16 residues. Patients at the Seattle site were enrolled during active infection and followed longitudinally. These data originate in a study of blood T cell repertoires in COVID-19. Study details: Acute and convalescent COVID-19 specimens originated in the United States, Italy and Spain. PBMCs, B-cell-depleted T cells, or T cells were the source of the cDNA or gDNA that made up the material.

As processed by the authors: Scientists estimated how many nucleated cells there were by amplifying reference gene primers. Some clones are missing from TCRdb's copy, which holds only in-frame ones; the method was immunoSEQ multiplex PCR. The DNA gave D and trimming, while V, J and clone size come from that table. The table records some 260,000 clones, around 89% of them present only once. The TCR sequence derives from a woman in her thirties with COVID-19, enrolled during active disease. This rearrangement joins TRBV19 to TRBJ1-1, with 8 bases fitting TRBD1. The sequenced sample consisted of peripheral blood. The DNA of the CDR3 is TGTGCCAGTTCAATCAATCAGGGGGCGTTGAACACTGAAGCTTTCTTT. It yields the protein CASSINQGALNTEAFF.